These 5 T cell receptor beta chains were all obtained from the same sample, sequenced in a study of cytomegalovirus exposure and HLA in healthy donors. The primer mix had 60 Vbeta and 13 Jbeta primers. Method: immunoSEQ multiplex PCR; TCRdb's copy keeps in-frame clones and lacks some. The sample lists about 150,000 clones; 55% to 70% were seen once. Material: PBMCs. These receptors all stem from a woman aged 30 to 39 in good health and CMV-seropositive.

The chain has TRBV4-1 and TRBJ2-1, with D perhaps matching TRBD2 (7 bases). Germline assignment: CDR1 MGHRA and CDR2 YSYEKL. V lost 0 bases and J lost 5, with 14 bases in between. CDR3 size: 16 residues. CDR3 region: CASSQEMREGDNEQFF. Here the CDR3 DNA reads TGCGCCAGCAGCCAAGAGATGAGGGAGGGGGACAATGAGCAGTTCTTC.

This sequence joins TRBV5-1 and TRBJ2-1, with 8 positions matching TRBD1. The V gene end was trimmed by 4 bases and the J gene end by 5 bases; junction bases not matched to a gene: 14. Per the germline V gene, CDR1 is SGHRS and CDR2 is YFSETQ. The CDR3 spans 17 residues. The CDR3 DNA follows: TGCGCCAGCAGCCTCAACCGCGGACAGGGTACCCACAATGAGCAGTTCTTC. Translation: CASSLNRGQGTHNEQFF. Combining the CDR3 with reference TRBV5-1 and TRBJ2-1 gives the whole variable domain KAGVTQTPRYLIKTRGQQVTLSCSPISGHRSVSWYQQTPGQGLQFLFEYFSETQRNKGNFPGRFSGRQFSNSRSEMNVSTLELGDSALYLCASSLNRGQGTHNEQFFGPGTRLTVL.

This clone has a handful of counts. The chain links TRBV6-5 to TRBJ1-5, with D unclear. The germline CDR1 and CDR2 sequences are MNHEY and SVGAGI. Trimming left V 2 bases short and J 5 bases short, with 7 bases between. The CDR3 covers 13 residues. In DNA, the CDR3 is TGTGCCAGCAGTTACAGGGAGCATCAGCCCCAGCATTTT. Encoded protein: CASSYREHQPQHF.

This clone was picked up a small number of times. The germline gene is not matched at one end of the junction; a read error may be the cause. CDR3 region: CASSEQGVSGYPF. CDR3 sequence (DNA): TGTGCCAGCAGCGAGCAGGGTGTTTCTGGCTACCCCTTC. The rearrangement uses TRBV5-5 and TRBJ1-2, with D perhaps TRBD1 (5 bases). The CDR3 extends over 13 amino acids. Germline CDR1 is SGHKS and CDR2 is YYEKEE (reference sequence).

The chain has TRBV7-2 and TRBJ2-7; a possible D gene is TRBD1 (5 bases). The CDR3 totals 15 residues. CDR1 SGHTA and CDR2 FQGNSA come from the germline V gene. V was clipped by 2 bases and J by 4 bases, with 15 bases between them. The CDR3 nucleotides read TGTGCCAGCAGCTTATCCCACAGGTACACATACGAGCAGTACTTC. This gives the protein CASSLSHRYTYEQYF.